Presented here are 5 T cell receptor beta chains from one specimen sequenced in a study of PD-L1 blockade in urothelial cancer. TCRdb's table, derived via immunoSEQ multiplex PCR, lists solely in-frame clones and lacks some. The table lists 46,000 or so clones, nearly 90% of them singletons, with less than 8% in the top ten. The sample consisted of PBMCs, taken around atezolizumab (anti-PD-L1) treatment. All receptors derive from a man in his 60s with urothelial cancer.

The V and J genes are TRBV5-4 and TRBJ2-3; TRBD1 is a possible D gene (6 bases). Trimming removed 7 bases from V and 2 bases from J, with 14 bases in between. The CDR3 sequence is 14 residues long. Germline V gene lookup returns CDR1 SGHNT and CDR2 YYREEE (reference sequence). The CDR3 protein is CASRRDTNTDTQYF. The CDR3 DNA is TGTGCCAGCCGTAGGGACACTAACACAGATACGCAGTATTTT.

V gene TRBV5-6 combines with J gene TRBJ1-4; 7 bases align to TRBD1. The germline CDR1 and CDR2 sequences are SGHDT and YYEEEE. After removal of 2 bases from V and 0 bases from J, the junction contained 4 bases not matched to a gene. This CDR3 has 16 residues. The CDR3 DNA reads TGTGCCAGCAGCTTAGACAGGGAGGCAACTAATGAAAAACTGTTTTTT. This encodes CASSLDREATNEKLFF.

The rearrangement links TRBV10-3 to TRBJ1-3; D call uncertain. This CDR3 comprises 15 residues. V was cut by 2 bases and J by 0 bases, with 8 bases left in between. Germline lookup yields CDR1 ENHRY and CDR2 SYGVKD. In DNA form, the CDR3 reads TGTGCCATCAGTGAGACTGTTTACTCTGGAAACACCATATATTTT. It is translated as CAISETVYSGNTIYF.

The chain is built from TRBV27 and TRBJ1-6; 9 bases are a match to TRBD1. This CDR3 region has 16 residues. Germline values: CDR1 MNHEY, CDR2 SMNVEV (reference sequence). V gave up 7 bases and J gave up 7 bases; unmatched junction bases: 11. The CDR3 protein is CASTTPRTGVNSPLHF. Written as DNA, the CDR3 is TGTGCCAGCACTACCCCCCGGACAGGGGTAAATTCACCCCTCCACTTT.

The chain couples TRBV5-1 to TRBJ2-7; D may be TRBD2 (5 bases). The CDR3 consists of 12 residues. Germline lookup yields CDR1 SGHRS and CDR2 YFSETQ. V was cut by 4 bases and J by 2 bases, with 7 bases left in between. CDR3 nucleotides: TGCGCCAGCAGCATCGGGACCTACGAGCAGTACTTC. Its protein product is CASSIGTYEQYF.